What follows are 22 T cell receptor beta chains derived from one specimen sequenced in a study of CD8 T cells in Susac syndrome. A quantity of about 0.45 to 1 ug RNA underwent reverse transcription using random hexamers. A single record per CDR3 protein comes from TCRdb applying MiXCR to the immunoSEQ multiplex PCR reads. The profile covers around 150,000 distinct CDR3 sequences, with around 95% appearing a single time and roughly 0.084% taken by the ten largest. The sequenced sample was CD4+ T cells from PBMCs. These receptor sequences come from a human donor with Susac syndrome.

The chain recombines TRBV5-1 with TRBJ2-3, with TRBD2 matching 7 bases. V lost 2 bases, J lost 2 bases, and 5 bases stayed unmatched. The CDR3 consists of 15 residues. Germline CDR1 SGHRS, CDR2 YFSETQ. CDR3 in DNA: TGCGCCAGCAGCTTAATAGCGGGTACCACAGATACGCAGTATTTT. Protein sequence: CASSLIAGTTDTQYF.

This sequence joins TRBV4-1 and TRBJ1-2; D not certain. The CDR3 consists of 13 residues. V lost 2 bases, J lost 5 bases, and 9 bases lay in between. The germline gives CDR1 MGHRA, CDR2 YSYEKL. CDR3 in DNA: TGCGCCAGCAGCCAACTGGGCTTATATGGCTACACCTTC. Protein product: CASSQLGLYGYTF.

J is TRBJ1-1 and V is TRBV23-1; D is perhaps TRBD1 (6 bases). TRBV23-1 is an ORF for which the function is uncertain. The CDR3 is 15 amino acids. Trimming cost V 7 bases and J 11 bases, with 26 bases left between them. Here the CDR3 DNA reads TGCGCCAGCACCTCTTACGGGACATCAGGCCCCGCGGCTTTCTTT. Translating it yields CASTSYGTSGPAAFF.

The chain carries TRBV12-3 or TRBV12-4 and TRBJ2-7; TRBD1 matches 7 bases. The CDR3 spans 13 residues. The J segment lost 10 bases and the V segment lost 6 bases, leaving 12 bases of the junction unmatched. The CDR3 region has the DNA TGTGCCAGCAGCCGACAGGGAGCAGAGGTTCAGTACTTC. Translated, it gives CASSRQGAEVQYF.

This chain links TRBV7-3 with TRBJ2-1; 9 bases agree with TRBD2. V lost 5 bases, J lost 3 bases, and 5 bases stayed unmatched. CDR3 length: 15 amino acids. Germline CDR1 and CDR2: SGHTA and FQGTGA. DNA of the CDR3: TGTGCCAGCAGCCCATCTAGCGGGGACTACAATGAGCAGTTCTTC. Amino acids: CASSPSSGDYNEQFF. Looking up the rest from reference TRBV7-3 and TRBJ2-1 gives the full variable domain: GAGVSQTPSNKVTEKGKYVELRCDPISGHTALYWYRQSLGQGPEFLIYFQGTGAADDSGLPNDRFFAVRPEGSVSTLKIQRTERGDSAVYLCASSPSSGDYNEQFFGPGTRLTVL.

This clonotype is a singleton in its sample. CDR3 nucleotides: TGTGCCAGCAGTTACGAGGGGACAGGGGGCTTGGGTGGCTACACCTTC. This codes for CASSYEGTGGLGGYTF. The chain recombines TRBV6-6 with TRBJ1-2; 12 nucleotides line up with TRBD1. Germline V gene lookup returns CDR1 MNHNY and CDR2 SVGAGI (reference sequence). The CDR3 covers 16 residues. V lost 2 bases, J lost 7 bases, and 8 bases stayed unmatched.

V is TRBV4-1 and J is TRBJ1-2, with D maybe TRBD1 (5 bases). CDR1 and CDR2 from the germline V gene are MGHRA and YSYEKL. CDR3 size: 17 residues. V was shortened by 0 bases and J by 4 bases, with 18 bases between the two germline ends. The CDR3 DNA is TGCGCCAGCAGCCAAGATCATTCGGGTGGGCAGGGCTATGGCTACACCTTC. Translated: CASSQDHSGGQGYGYTF.

The chain carries TRBV20-1 and TRBJ1-1; D perhaps matches TRBD1 (6 bases). Germline lookup yields CDR1 DFQATT and CDR2 SNEGSKA (reference sequence). The CDR3 totals 13 residues. Trimming cost V 7 bases and J 1 base, with 13 bases left between them. The CDR3 DNA reads TGCAGTGTTTCTACAGGGCCGAACACTGAAGCTTTCTTT. As protein: CSVSTGPNTEAFF.

J is TRBJ2-7 and V is TRBV15; D remains unclear. Germline V gene sequence: CDR1 LNHNV, CDR2 YYDKDF (reference sequence). The germline V and J ends were trimmed by 0 bases and 3 bases, with 9 bases remaining between them. The CDR3 loop spans 14 amino acids. CDR3 protein: CATSRELGDYEQYF. As DNA, the CDR3 is TGTGCCACCAGCAGAGAGCTAGGTGACTACGAGCAGTACTTC.

The chain uses TRBV20-1 and TRBJ1-2, with a weak D call TRBD1 (6 bases). This CDR3 region has 14 residues. The V and J ends lost 6 bases and 4 bases respectively, with 18 bases between them. CDR1 and CDR2 (germline): DFQATT, SNEGSKA (reference sequence). The CDR3: CSASGQGRIYGYTF. CDR3 coding DNA: TGCAGTGCCTCCGGCCAGGGGCGGATCTATGGCTACACCTTC.

The chain carries TRBV2 and TRBJ2-7; D remains ambiguous. The CDR3 sequence is 13 residues long. Trimming pared 8 bases from V and 0 bases from J, leaving 11 bases between. Germline V gene data show CDR1 as SNHLY and CDR2 as FYNNEI. The CDR3 nucleotides are TGTGCCAGCTATGGGCTGAGCTCCTACGAGCAGTACTTC. Amino acids: CASYGLSSYEQYF.

The rearrangement uses TRBV7-9 and TRBJ2-1, with no clear D. The germline V and J ends were trimmed by 4 bases and 6 bases, with 10 bases remaining between them. The CDR3 extends over 13 amino acids. CDR1 is SEHNR and CDR2 is FQNEAQ in the germline V gene (reference sequence). The CDR3 is CASSSAKLNEQFF. The CDR3 bases are TGTGCCAGCAGCTCGGCCAAGCTCAATGAGCAGTTCTTC. The full variable domain, in which reference TRBV7-9 and TRBJ2-1 provide the parts outside the CDR3, is DTGVSQNPRHKITKRGQNVTFRCDPISEHNRLYWYRQTLGQGPEFLTYFQNEAQLEKSRLLSDRFSAERPKGSFSTLEIQRTEQGDSAMYLCASSSAKLNEQFFGPGTRLTVL.

The chain links TRBV6-6 to TRBJ2-5; D possibly matches TRBD1 or TRBD2 (5 bases each). The germline V and J ends were trimmed by 4 bases and 5 bases, with 11 bases remaining between them. The CDR3 spans 13 residues. CDR1 and CDR2 (germline): MNHNY, SVGAGI (reference sequence). The CDR3 bases are TGTGCCAGCAGTTGGACCTGGGGGGAGACCCAGTACTTC. This gives the protein CASSWTWGETQYF.

V usage is TRBV7-8 and J usage is TRBJ1-6; D is uncertain. The CDR3 is made up of 12 amino acids. Deletions cut 6 bases from V and 7 bases from J, with 7 bases between. Germline V gene data show CDR1 as SGHVS and CDR2 as FQNEAQ. The CDR3 DNA is TGTGCCAGCAGACTTCAGAATTCACCCCTCCACTTT. This encodes CASRLQNSPLHF. Based on the CDR3 plus reference TRBV7-8 and TRBJ1-6, the full variable domain is GAGVSQSPRYKVAKRGQDVALRCDPISGHVSLFWYQQALGQGPEFLTYFQNEAQLDKSGLPSDRFFAERPEGSVSTLKIQRTQQEDSAVYLCASRLQNSPLHFGNGTRLTVT.

This rearrangement joins TRBV5-1 to TRBJ1-6; the D is unclear. The length of the CDR3 is 13 residues. Trimming removed 2 bases from V and 5 bases from J, with 5 bases in between. Looked up from germline, CDR1 is SGHRS and CDR2 is YFSETQ. The CDR3 sequence is CASSFGDNSPLHF. Written as DNA, the CDR3 is TGCGCCAGCAGCTTCGGGGATAATTCACCCCTCCACTTT. Based on the CDR3 plus reference TRBV5-1 and TRBJ1-6, the full variable domain is KAGVTQTPRYLIKTRGQQVTLSCSPISGHRSVSWYQQTPGQGLQFLFEYFSETQRNKGNFPGRFSGRQFSNSRSEMNVSTLELGDSALYLCASSFGDNSPLHFGNGTRLTVT.

As for this clonotype: Sequence at one end of the junction differs from germline and may be a read error. The chain recombines TRBV7-7 with TRBJ1-4; D is unresolved. Germline V lookup: CDR1 SSHAT, CDR2 FNYEAQ (reference sequence). This CDR3 is 13 amino acids long. CDR3 in DNA: TGTGCTAGCAGCTTTGCAGTTAATGAAAAACTGTTTTTT. Amino acids: CASSFAVNEKLFF.

The V and J genes are TRBV29-1 and TRBJ1-1, with TRBD1 identical over 8 bases. The germline CDR1 and CDR2 sequences are SQVTM and ANQGSEA. V lost 4 bases and J lost 11; bases outside the gene matches: 15. There are 14 residues in the CDR3. In DNA, the CDR3 is TGCAGCGTTGGTCTTCAGGGGGCGACTTGGGGGGCTTTCTTT. This codes for CSVGLQGATWGAFF. Using reference TRBV29-1 and TRBJ1-1 for the parts outside the CDR3, the full variable domain is SAVISQKPSRDICQRGTSLTIQCQVDSQVTMMFWYRQQPGQSLTLIATANQGSEATYESGFVIDKFPISRPNLTFSTLTVSNMSPEDSSIYLCSVGLQGATWGAFFGQGTRLTVV.

The genes are TRBV9 and TRBJ1-6; possibly TRBD1 for D (6 bases). Trimming removed 4 bases at V and 7 bases at J, with 12 bases between. Looked up from germline, CDR1 is SGDLS and CDR2 is YYNGEE. This CDR3 has 14 residues. The CDR3 nucleotides are TGTGCCAGCAGCACCCGACAGGTGAATTCACCCCTCCACTTT. Its protein product is CASSTRQVNSPLHF.

The V call is TRBV7-3, the J call TRBJ2-1; no clear D. The ends were cut back, 2 bases at V and 6 bases at J, with 8 bases in the middle. The CDR3 sequence is 13 residues long. Germline CDR1 SGHTA, CDR2 FQGTGA. This CDR3 is CASSLYLTNEQFF. The CDR3 DNA follows: TGTGCCAGCAGCTTATATCTGACCAATGAGCAGTTCTTC.

V is TRBV29-1 and J is TRBJ1-1; a weak D match, TRBD1 (5 bases). There are 12 residues in the CDR3. Germline-derived CDR1 and CDR2 are SQVTM and ANQGSEA. V gave up 7 bases and J gave up 5 bases, with 14 bases separating them. The CDR3 nucleotides read TGCAGCGCCCATGCTGGGGGGACTGAAGCTTTCTTT. Its translation is CSAHAGGTEAFF.

The chain joins TRBV3-1 to TRBJ2-1; D ambiguous. V was shortened by 4 bases and J by 3 bases, with 10 bases between the two germline ends. Germline V gene data show CDR1 as LGHDT and CDR2 as YNNKEL (reference sequence). The CDR3 loop spans 14 amino acids. This CDR3 is CASSRGAVYNEQFF. CDR3 DNA sequence: TGTGCCAGCAGCCGCGGAGCCGTCTACAATGAGCAGTTCTTC.

This chain joins TRBV2 and TRBJ2-5; 11 positions agree with TRBD2. This CDR3 contains 15 residues. The ends lost 4 bases at V and 5 bases at J; junction bases unmatched: 6. The germline V gene has CDR1 SNHLY and CDR2 FYNNEI. CDR3 coding DNA: TGTGCCAGCAGTGGAAATAGCGGGGGGGCGGAGACCCAGTACTTC. Translating gives CASSGNSGGAETQYF.